These T cell receptor beta chains were read from a single sample in a study of T cells in localized non-small cell lung cancer. The method was immunoSEQ multiplex PCR; TCRdb's version includes in-frame clones alone and lacks a portion of them. The table records more than 7,500 clones, about 92% of them present only once. The sequencing used peripheral blood, collected before any cancer treatment. The source is a woman aged 40-69 years with stage I squamous cell lung carcinoma. CDR3s include the opening cysteine and the closing phenylalanine or tryptophan. Fields, in order: V gene, D gene, clone size, J gene, CDR3 DNA, CDR3 protein. A D gene is named only where the DNA matches it firmly. Rows give clone size only sometimes, using once, few, many, or a class for an expanded clone.

V: TRBV2
D: .
size: .
J: TRBJ2-7
DNA: TGTGCCAGCAGTGTTGGGCGAACCTACGAGCAGTACTTC
CDR3: CASSVGRTYEQYF

V: TRBV10-1
D: .
size: .
J: TRBJ1-1
DNA: TGCGCCAGCAGTAGGCTACGGGAATTGAACACTGAAGCTTTCTTT
CDR3: CASSRLRELNTEAFF

V: TRBV5-6
D: .
size: .
J: TRBJ1-4
DNA: TGTGCCAGCAGCCCCCAGAGGTTATTAGACCAAAAACTGTTTTTT
CDR3: CASSPQRLLDQKLFF

V: TRBV4-1
D: .
size: .
J: TRBJ1-6
DNA: TGCGCCAGCAGCCGGATTCTCTTGGTTGGACTGGATAATTCACCCCTCCACTTT
CDR3: CASSRILLVGLDNSPLHF

V: TRBV5-1
D: TRBD1
size: .
J: TRBJ1-5
DNA: TGCGCCAGCAGCTTGGACGGACAGGGCGGACAGCCCCAGCATTTT
CDR3: CASSLDGQGGQPQHF

V: TRBV2
D: .
size: .
J: TRBJ2-2
DNA: TGTGCCAGCAGTGTACAGGGAGGTATCGGGGAGCTGTTTTTT
CDR3: CASSVQGGIGELFF

V: TRBV19
D: TRBD1
size: .
J: TRBJ1-3
DNA: TGTGCCGTAAGTTCGGTAGGGAGGGGGCCCGCTGGAAACACCATATATTTT
CDR3: CAVSSVGRGPAGNTIYF

V: TRBV19
D: .
size: once
J: TRBJ2-3
DNA: TGTGCCAGTAGTATTGAGATCTCCTCAGATACGCAGTATTTT
CDR3: CASSIEISSDTQYF

V: TRBV15
D: TRBD2
size: .
J: TRBJ2-7
DNA: TGTGCCACCAGCAGAACTAGCGGGGCCGAGCAGTACTTC
CDR3: CATSRTSGAEQYF

V: TRBV19
D: TRBD1
size: .
J: TRBJ1-1
DNA: TGTGCCAGTAGTCCCGGGACAGGGCACACTGAAGCTTTCTTT
CDR3: CASSPGTGHTEAFF

V: TRBV11-2
D: .
size: .
J: TRBJ1-2
DNA: TGTGCCAGCAGCTCCGTGGTTTCCTCCTATGGCTACACCTTC
CDR3: CASSSVVSSYGYTF

V: TRBV6-6
D: .
size: .
J: TRBJ2-3
DNA: TGTGCCAGCAGGGACACTCCTAGCACAGATACGCAGTATTTT
CDR3: CASRDTPSTDTQYF

V: TRBV5-3
D: .
size: .
J: TRBJ1-5
DNA: TGTGCCAGAAGCTTGGCCCCAGCGGAGGGGGACTTGTCCTACAATCAGCCCCAGCATTTT
CDR3: CARSLAPAEGDLSYNQPQHF

V: TRBV5-1
D: .
size: .
J: TRBJ2-5
DNA: TGCGCCAGCAGCTTATCGGGCATGCGAGAGACCCAGTACTTC
CDR3: CASSLSGMRETQYF

V: TRBV5-4
D: .
size: .
J: TRBJ1-6
DNA: TGTGCCAGCAGCCTTGGCTCTGGACAGCTTAATTCACCCCTCCACTTT
CDR3: CASSLGSGQLNSPLHF

V: TRBV11-3
D: .
size: .
J: TRBJ2-1
DNA: TGTGCCAGCAGCTTCGTCAAGGGTTCCCCGCAGTTCTTC
CDR3: CASSFVKGSPQFF

V: TRBV11-3
D: .
size: .
J: TRBJ2-7
DNA: TGTGCCAGCAGCTTAATCCAGGGTTGTGTTGGGACCTACGAGCAGTACTTC
CDR3: CASSLIQGCVGTYEQYF

V: TRBV29-1
D: TRBD2
size: .
J: TRBJ2-1
DNA: TGCAGCGGCGGACTAGCGGGGGTTGAGCAGTTCTTC
CDR3: CSGGLAGVEQFF

V: TRBV11-2
D: TRBD1
size: .
J: TRBJ1-2
DNA: TGTGCCAGCAGCTTAGCTGGGACAGGGGAAGGCTACACCTTC
CDR3: CASSLAGTGEGYTF

V: TRBV30
D: .
size: few
J: TRBJ2-3
DNA: TGTGCCTGGAGTGAGGCAGGCACAGATACGCAGTATTTT
CDR3: CAWSEAGTDTQYF

V: TRBV30
D: TRBD1
size: once
J: TRBJ1-1
DNA: TGTGCCTGGACCCACCAGGGGGGCTCTGAAGCTTTCTTT
CDR3: CAWTHQGGSEAFF

V: TRBV7-3
D: .
size: .
J: TRBJ2-6
DNA: TGTGCCAGCAGCTTAACTCCAAGTATGTCTGGGGCCAACGTCCTGACTTTC
CDR3: CASSLTPSMSGANVLTF

V: TRBV30
D: .
size: .
J: TRBJ1-5
DNA: TGTGCCTGGAGTGCGTATACAGGGCCGGGGAGCAATCAGCCCCAGCATTTT
CDR3: CAWSAYTGPGSNQPQHF

V: TRBV19
D: .
size: few
J: TRBJ2-7
DNA: TGTGCCAGTAGCCCAGGGCAGGTTGAGCAGTACTTC
CDR3: CASSPGQVEQYF

V: TRBV18
D: .
size: .
J: TRBJ2-3
DNA: TGTGCCAGCTCACCAGGGAGCACAGATACGCAGTATTTT
CDR3: CASSPGSTDTQYF

V: TRBV21-1
D: .
size: .
J: TRBJ2-3
DNA: TGTGCCAGCAGGCTCGGACAGGGGGCCTCCCGGGGTGAAGGCACAGATACGCAGTATTTT
CDR3: CASRLGQGASRGEGTDTQYF

V: TRBV6-1
D: .
size: .
J: TRBJ2-7
DNA: TGTGCCAGCAAAGACAGTTCCTACGAGCAGTACTTC
CDR3: CASKDSSYEQYF

V: TRBV6-5
D: .
size: .
J: TRBJ1-5
DNA: TGTGCCAGCAGTTACTCTGCGGAGAATCAGCCCCAGCATTTT
CDR3: CASSYSAENQPQHF

V: TRBV5-6
D: .
size: .
J: TRBJ1-5
DNA: TGTGCCAGCAGCTACGGACAGCTGGCCCAGCATTTT
CDR3: CASSYGQLAQHF

V: TRBV7-3
D: .
size: .
J: TRBJ2-5
DNA: TGTGCCAGCAGCCCGCTCGGACTGGGGGGAAGAGAGACCCAGTACTTC
CDR3: CASSPLGLGGRETQYF

V: TRBV4-1
D: .
size: .
J: TRBJ2-1
DNA: TGCGCCAGCAGCCAGGTCGTTTCGGTGGATGAGCAGTTCTTC
CDR3: CASSQVVSVDEQFF

V: TRBV2
D: .
size: .
J: TRBJ2-6
DNA: TGTGCCAGCAGTGCGGGTGGGGGGAGCTCTGGGGCCAACGTCCTGACTTTC
CDR3: CASSAGGGSSGANVLTF

V: TRBV27
D: .
size: .
J: TRBJ1-5
DNA: TGTGCCAGCAGTTTTACAGAGACCCAACGATCCTCCAATCAGCCCCAGCATTTT
CDR3: CASSFTETQRSSNQPQHF

V: TRBV6-6
D: .
size: .
J: TRBJ1-2
DNA: TGTGCCAGCAGTTACCCGCAGGCACCGGAGGGCTACACCTTC
CDR3: CASSYPQAPEGYTF

V: TRBV5-1
D: .
size: .
J: TRBJ2-5
DNA: TGCGCCAGCAAATTGGGACCGCAGCAAGAGACCCAGTACTTC
CDR3: CASKLGPQQETQYF

V: TRBV14
D: .
size: few
J: TRBJ2-5
DNA: TGTGCCAGCAGCCAAGATAGAGAGAACTACCAAGAGACCCAGTACTTC
CDR3: CASSQDRENYQETQYF

V: TRBV20-1
D: .
size: .
J: TRBJ2-7
DNA: TGCAGTGCTAGAGATCACGGCGAGCAGTACTTC
CDR3: CSARDHGEQYF